These 2 T cell receptor beta chains came from one sample sequenced in a study of T-cell reconstitution after alpha-beta-depleted transplantation in children. The TCRbeta library incorporated unique molecular identifiers. TCRdb analysed the PCR reads with MiXCR anew, one entry per CDR3 protein. The sample has about 540,000 distinct CDR3 sequences; about 17% are singletons. The sample in question was PBMCs from the stem cell graft donor, obtained from the stem cell graft. The origin of the receptors is a human donor who donated a stem cell graft to a child with acute lymphoblastic leukemia.

This clonotype was seen a few times. The rearrangement joins TRBV25-1 to TRBJ2-5; tentatively, D is TRBD1 (5 bases). V shed 5 bases and J shed 1 base, with 11 bases lying between them. The germline gives CDR1 MGHDK, CDR2 SYGVNS. This CDR3 spans 14 amino acids. CDR3 sequence: CASSPTVLQETQYF. The CDR3 DNA is TGTGCCAGCAGTCCGACAGTCCTCCAAGAGACCCAGTACTTC. Full variable domain (missing parts from reference TRBV25-1 and TRBJ2-5): EADIYQTPRYLVIGTGKKITLECSQTMGHDKMYWYQQDPGMELHLIHYSYGVNSTEKGDLSSESTVSRIRTEHFPLTLESARPSHTSQYLCASSPTVLQETQYFGPGTRLLVL.

V usage is TRBV12-3 or TRBV12-4 and J usage is TRBJ1-5; 7 bases agree with TRBD1. V was pared by 2 bases and J by 4 bases, with 5 bases of the junction left unmatched. The CDR3 extends over 15 amino acids. CDR3 DNA sequence: TGTGCCAGCAGTTTAAGGACAGGAGATAATCAGCCCCAGCATTTT. This encodes CASSLRTGDNQPQHF.